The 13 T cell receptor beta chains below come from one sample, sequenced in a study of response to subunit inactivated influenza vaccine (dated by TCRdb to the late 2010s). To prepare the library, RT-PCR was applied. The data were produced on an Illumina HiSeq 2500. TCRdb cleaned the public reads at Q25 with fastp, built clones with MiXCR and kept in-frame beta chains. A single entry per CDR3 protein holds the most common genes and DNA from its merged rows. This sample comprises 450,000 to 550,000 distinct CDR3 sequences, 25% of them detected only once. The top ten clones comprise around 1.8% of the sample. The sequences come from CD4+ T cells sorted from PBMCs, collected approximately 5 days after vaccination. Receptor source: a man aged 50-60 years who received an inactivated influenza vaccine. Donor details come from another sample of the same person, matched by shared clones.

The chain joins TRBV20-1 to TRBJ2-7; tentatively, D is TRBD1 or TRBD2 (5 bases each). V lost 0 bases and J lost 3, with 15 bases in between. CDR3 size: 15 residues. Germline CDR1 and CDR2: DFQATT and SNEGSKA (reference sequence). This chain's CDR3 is CSARDIGAGLYEQYF. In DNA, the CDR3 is TGCAGTGCTAGAGATATCGGGGCAGGGCTCTACGAGCAGTACTTC.

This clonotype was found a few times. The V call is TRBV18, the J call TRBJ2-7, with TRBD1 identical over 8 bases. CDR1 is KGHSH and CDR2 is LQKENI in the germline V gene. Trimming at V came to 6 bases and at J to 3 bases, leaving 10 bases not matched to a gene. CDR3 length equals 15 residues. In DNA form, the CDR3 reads TGTGCCAGCTCGCCTAATCCGGGACAGGTCTACGAGCAGTACTTC. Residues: CASSPNPGQVYEQYF.

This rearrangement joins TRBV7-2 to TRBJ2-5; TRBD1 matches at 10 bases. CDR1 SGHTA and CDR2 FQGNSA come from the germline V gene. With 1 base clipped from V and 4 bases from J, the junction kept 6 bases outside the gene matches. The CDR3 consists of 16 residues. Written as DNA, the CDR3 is TGTGCCAGCAGCTTAGTGGGGACAGGGGCTCGAGAGACCCAGTACTTC. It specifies CASSLVGTGARETQYF. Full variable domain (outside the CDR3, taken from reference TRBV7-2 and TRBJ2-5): GAGVSQSPSNKVTEKGKDVELRCDPISGHTALYWYRQSLGQGLEFLIYFQGNSAPDKSGLPSDRFSAERTGGSVSTLTIQRTQQEDSAVYLCASSLVGTGARETQYFGPGTRLLVL.

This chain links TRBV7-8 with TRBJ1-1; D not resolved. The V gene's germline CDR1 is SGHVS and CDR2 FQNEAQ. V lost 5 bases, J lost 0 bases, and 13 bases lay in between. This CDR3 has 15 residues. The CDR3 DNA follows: TGTGCCAGCAGCCGAAAATCCGGAGTGAACACTGAAGCTTTCTTT. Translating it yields CASSRKSGVNTEAFF.

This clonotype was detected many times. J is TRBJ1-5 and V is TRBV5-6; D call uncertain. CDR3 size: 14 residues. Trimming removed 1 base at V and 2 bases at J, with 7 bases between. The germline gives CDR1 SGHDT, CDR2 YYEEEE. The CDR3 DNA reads TGTGCCAGCAGCTTGAAGGGAGGCAATCAGCCCCAGCATTTT. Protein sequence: CASSLKGGNQPQHF.

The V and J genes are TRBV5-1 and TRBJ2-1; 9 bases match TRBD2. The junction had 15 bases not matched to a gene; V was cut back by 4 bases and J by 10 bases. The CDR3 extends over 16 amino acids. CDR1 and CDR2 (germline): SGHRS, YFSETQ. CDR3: CASSLRGAGGLREQFF. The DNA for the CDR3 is TGCGCCAGCAGCCTCCGGGGAGCGGGGGGCCTCAGGGAGCAGTTCTTC. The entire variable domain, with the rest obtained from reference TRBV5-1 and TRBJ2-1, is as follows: KAGVTQTPRYLIKTRGQQVTLSCSPISGHRSVSWYQQTPGQGLQFLFEYFSETQRNKGNFPGRFSGRQFSNSRSEMNVSTLELGDSALYLCASSLRGAGGLREQFFGPGTRLTVL.

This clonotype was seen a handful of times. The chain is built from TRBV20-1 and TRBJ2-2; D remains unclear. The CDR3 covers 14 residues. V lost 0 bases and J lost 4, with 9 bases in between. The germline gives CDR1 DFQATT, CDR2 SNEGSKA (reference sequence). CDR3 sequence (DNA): TGCAGTGCTAGAGATGGCTACGCCACCGGGGAGCTGTTTTTT. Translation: CSARDGYATGELFF.

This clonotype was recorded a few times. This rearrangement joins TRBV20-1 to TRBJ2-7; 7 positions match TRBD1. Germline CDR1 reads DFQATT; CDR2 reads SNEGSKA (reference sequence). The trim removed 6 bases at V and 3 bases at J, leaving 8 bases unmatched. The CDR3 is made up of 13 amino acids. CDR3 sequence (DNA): TGCAGTGCATTATTAGACAGGGTCTACGAGCAGTACTTC. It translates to CSALLDRVYEQYF.

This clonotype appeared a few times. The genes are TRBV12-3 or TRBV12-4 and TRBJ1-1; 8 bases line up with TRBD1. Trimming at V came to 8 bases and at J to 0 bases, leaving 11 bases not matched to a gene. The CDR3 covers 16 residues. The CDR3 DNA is TGTGCCAGCGCTCGAGGGGGACAGGTAATGAACACTGAAGCTTTCTTT. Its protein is CASARGGQVMNTEAFF.

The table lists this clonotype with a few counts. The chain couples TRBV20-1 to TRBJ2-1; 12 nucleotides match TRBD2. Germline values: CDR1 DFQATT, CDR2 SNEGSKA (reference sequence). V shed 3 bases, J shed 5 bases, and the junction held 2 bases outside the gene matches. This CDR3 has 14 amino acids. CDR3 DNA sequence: TGCAGTGCTAGTAGGACTAGCGGGAACAATGAGCAGTTCTTC. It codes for CSASRTSGNNEQFF.

The CDR3, as DNA: TGCAGTGCTAGGGGACATGCGGGCTACGAGCAGTACTTC. It specifies CSARGHAGYEQYF. This chain joins TRBV20-1 and TRBJ2-7, with D possibly TRBD1 on 6 matching bases. CDR3 size: 13 residues. The germline gives CDR1 DFQATT, CDR2 SNEGSKA (reference sequence). Trimming took 3 bases from V and 3 from J, leaving 12 bases between them.

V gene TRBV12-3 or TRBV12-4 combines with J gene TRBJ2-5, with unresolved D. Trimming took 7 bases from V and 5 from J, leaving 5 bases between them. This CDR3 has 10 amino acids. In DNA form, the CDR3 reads TGTGCCAGCAAACGGGAGACCCAGTACTTC. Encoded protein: CASKRETQYF.

CDR3 protein: CASSARGNQETQYF. The CDR3 DNA follows: TGTGCCAGCAGCGCGAGGGGAAACCAAGAGACCCAGTACTTC. The genes are TRBV6-1 and TRBJ2-5; D could derive from TRBD1 or TRBD2 (5 bases each). The CDR3 extends over 14 amino acids. The germline CDR1 and CDR2 sequences are MNHNS and SASEGT. Trimming took off 6 bases at V and 0 bases at J, with 11 bases between the two ends.